This T cell receptor beta chain appears in the sequencing data of a study of blood T cell repertoires in COVID-19. The wider study: Sites in the United States, Italy and Spain provided acute and convalescent COVID-19 samples. PBMCs, B-cell-depleted T cells, or T cells were the source of the cDNA or gDNA that made up the material.

This CDR3 has 16 amino acids. Germline V gene data show CDR1 as SEHNR and CDR2 as FQNEAQ (reference sequence). Germline trimming cut 5 bases from V and 6 bases from J; bases unmatched to any gene: 6. Per the study methods: Counts of nucleated cells, estimated from reference gene primer amplification, were obtained. Here immunoSEQ multiplex PCR was the method, and the copy in TCRdb shows in-frame clones only, minus some. V, J and clone size derive from that table, while D and trimming were established from the DNA sequence. The table lists approximately 280,000 clones, around 90% of them singletons. Specimen: peripheral blood. This sequence was found in a woman younger than 45 with COVID-19, enrolled during active disease. This chain joins TRBV7-9 and TRBJ2-2; 13 positions match TRBD2. The CDR3 region has the DNA TGTGCCAGCAGCACTACTAGCGGGAGGGCCCCCGGGGAGCTGTTTTTT. This translates into CASSTTSGRAPGELFF.